This T cell receptor (beta chain) was profiled in a study of cytomegalovirus exposure and HLA in healthy donors. Turning to the study itself: In a previous analysis, 110 million or so unique TCR beta sequences were found from some 180 million T cells. Overall study findings and caveats: Productive status was seen about 90% or about 30% of the time for most TCR beta V segments in an earlier analysis. Per a later analysis, HLA-associated TCR beta chains showed more clonal expansion than other, equally common TCR beta chains.

Germline V lookup: CDR1 SGHRS, CDR2 YFSETQ. The V gene end was trimmed by 7 bases and the J gene end by 4 bases; junction bases not matched to a gene: 7. There are 13 residues in the CDR3. A remark on this clone: Its antigen is unknown.

The PCR contained 60 Vbeta and 13 Jbeta primers. Assay used: immunoSEQ multiplex PCR; TCRdb lists only in-frame clones, some missing. Found here are some 120,000 clones, around 80% of them singletons; the top ten hold just over 1%. The receptor was isolated from a human donor in good health. Sequences were obtained from PBMCs. The J gene is TRBJ1-1, the V gene TRBV5-1; TRBD1 agrees at 7 bases. CDR3 sequence: CASGSTGATEAFF. The CDR3 nucleotides read TGCGCCAGCGGTTCTACAGGGGCCACTGAAGCTTTCTTT.